This TCR beta chain was recorded in a study of human T cells and chemical hapten exposure. CDR1 is SGHTA, CDR2 FQGNSA, per germline. Trimming shortened V by 0 bases and J by 1 base, and 8 bases separated the two germline ends. The CDR3 extends over 15 amino acids. RNA extraction used unfractionated whole blood as the source of total RNA. MiXCR, run by TCRdb on the 5' RACE reads, gives a single entry per CDR3 protein. The sample shows 110,000 or so distinct CDR3 sequences, around 20% of them seen only once. The TCR comes from a human donor in good health. The chain carries TRBV7-2 and TRBJ2-3, with D possibly being TRBD1 (5 bases). This chain's CDR3 is CASSLAGPGTDTQYF. In DNA form, the CDR3 reads TGTGCCAGCAGCTTAGCGGGGCCGGGCACAGATACGCAGTATTTT.